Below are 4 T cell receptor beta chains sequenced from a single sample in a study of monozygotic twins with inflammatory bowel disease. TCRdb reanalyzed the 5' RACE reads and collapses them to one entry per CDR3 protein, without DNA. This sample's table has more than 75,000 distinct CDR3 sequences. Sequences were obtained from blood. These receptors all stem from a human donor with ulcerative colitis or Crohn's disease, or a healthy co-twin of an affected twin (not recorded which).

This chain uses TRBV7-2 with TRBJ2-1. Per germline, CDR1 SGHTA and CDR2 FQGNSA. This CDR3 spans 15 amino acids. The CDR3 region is CASRLTGSSYNEQFF.

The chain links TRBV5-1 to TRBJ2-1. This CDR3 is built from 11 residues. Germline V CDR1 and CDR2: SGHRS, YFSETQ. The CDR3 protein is CASSSHNEQFF.

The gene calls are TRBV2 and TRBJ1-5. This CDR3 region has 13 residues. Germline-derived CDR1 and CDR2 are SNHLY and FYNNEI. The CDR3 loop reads CASSEEGNQPQHF.

CDR3 sequence reads: CASSKEGGEKLFF. The chain carries TRBV5-1 and TRBJ1-4. CDR1 SGHRS and CDR2 YFSETQ come from the germline V gene. The CDR3 length is 13 residues.